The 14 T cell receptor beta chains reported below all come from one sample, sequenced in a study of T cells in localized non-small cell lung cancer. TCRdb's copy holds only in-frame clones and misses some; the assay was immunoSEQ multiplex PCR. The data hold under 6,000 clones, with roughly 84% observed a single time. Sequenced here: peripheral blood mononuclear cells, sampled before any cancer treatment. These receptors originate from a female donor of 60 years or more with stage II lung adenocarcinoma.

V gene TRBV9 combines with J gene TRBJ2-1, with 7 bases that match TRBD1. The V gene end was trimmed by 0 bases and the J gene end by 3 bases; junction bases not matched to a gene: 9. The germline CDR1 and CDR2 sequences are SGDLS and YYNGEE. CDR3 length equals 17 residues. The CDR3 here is CASSVGAGGSVYNEQFF. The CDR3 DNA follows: TGTGCCAGCAGCGTAGGGGCAGGGGGATCAGTCTACAATGAGCAGTTCTTC.

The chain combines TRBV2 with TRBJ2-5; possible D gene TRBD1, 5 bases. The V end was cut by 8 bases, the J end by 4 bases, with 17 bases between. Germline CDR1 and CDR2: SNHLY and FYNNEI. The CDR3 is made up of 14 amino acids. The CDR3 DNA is TGTGCCAGCGCAGGGATGGGGTGGCGAGAGACCCAGTACTTC. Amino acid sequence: CASAGMGWRETQYF.

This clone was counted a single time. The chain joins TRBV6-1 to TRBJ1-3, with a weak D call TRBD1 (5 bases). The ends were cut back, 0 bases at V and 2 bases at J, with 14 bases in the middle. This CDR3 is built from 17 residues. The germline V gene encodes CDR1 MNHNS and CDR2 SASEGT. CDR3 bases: TGTGCCAGCAGTGAAGCGGAGGGTCAGGGACCTGGAAACACCATATATTTT. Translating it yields CASSEAEGQGPGNTIYF.

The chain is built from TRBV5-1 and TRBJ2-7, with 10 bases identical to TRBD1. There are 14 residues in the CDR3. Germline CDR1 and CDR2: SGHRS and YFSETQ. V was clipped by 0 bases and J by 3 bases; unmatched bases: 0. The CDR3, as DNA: TGCGCCAGCAGCTTGGGGACAGGGGGCTACGAGCAGTACGTC. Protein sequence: CASSLGTGGYEQYV.

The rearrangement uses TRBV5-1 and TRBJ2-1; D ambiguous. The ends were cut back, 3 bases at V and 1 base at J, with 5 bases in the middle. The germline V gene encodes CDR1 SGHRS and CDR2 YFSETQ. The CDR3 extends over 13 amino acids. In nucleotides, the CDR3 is TGCGCCAGCAGCTCTTATTCCTACAATGAGCAGTTCTTC. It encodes CASSSYSYNEQFF.

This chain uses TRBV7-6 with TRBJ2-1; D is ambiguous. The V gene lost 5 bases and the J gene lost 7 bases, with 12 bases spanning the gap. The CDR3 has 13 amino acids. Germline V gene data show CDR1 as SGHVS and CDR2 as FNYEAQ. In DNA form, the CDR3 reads TGTGCCAGCAGCCTCGGGTTAACAAATGAGCAGTTCTTC. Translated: CASSLGLTNEQFF.

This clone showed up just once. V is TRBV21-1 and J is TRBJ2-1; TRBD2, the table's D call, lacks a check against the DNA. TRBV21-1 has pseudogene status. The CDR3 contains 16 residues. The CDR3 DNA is TGTGCCAGCAGCAAAACCGCTAGCGGGCTTTTCAATGAGCAGTTCTTC. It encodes CASSKTASGLFNEQFF.

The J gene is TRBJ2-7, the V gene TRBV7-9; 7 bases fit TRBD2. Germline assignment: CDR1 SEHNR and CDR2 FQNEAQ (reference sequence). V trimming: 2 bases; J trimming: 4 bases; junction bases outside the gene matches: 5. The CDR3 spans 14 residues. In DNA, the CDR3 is TGTGCCAGCAGCTTAACAGCGGGAAGTTACGAGCAGTACTTC. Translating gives CASSLTAGSYEQYF. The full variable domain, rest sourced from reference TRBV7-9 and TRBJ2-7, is DTGVSQNPRHKITKRGQNVTFRCDPISEHNRLYWYRQTLGQGPEFLTYFQNEAQLEKSRLLSDRFSAERPKGSFSTLEIQRTEQGDSAMYLCASSLTAGSYEQYFGPGTRLTVT.

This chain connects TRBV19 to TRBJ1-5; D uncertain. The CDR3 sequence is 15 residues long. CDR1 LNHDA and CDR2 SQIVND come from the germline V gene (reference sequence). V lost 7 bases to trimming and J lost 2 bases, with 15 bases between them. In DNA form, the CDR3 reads TGTGCCAGTACAACGACGGAATGGGGCAATCAGCCCCAGCATTTT. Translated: CASTTTEWGNQPQHF.

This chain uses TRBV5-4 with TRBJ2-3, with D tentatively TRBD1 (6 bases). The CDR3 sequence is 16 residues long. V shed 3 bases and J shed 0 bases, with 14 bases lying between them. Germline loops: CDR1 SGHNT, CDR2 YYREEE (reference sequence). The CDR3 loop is CASSSQGPESTDTQYF. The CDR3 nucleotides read TGTGCCAGCAGCTCACAGGGACCCGAAAGCACAGATACGCAGTATTTT.

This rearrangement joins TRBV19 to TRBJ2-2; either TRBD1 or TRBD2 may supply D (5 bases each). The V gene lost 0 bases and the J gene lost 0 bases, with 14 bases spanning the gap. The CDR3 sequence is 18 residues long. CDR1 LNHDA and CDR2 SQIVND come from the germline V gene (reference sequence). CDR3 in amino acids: CASSIDRLGTSNTGELFF. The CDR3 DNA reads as TGTGCCAGTAGTATAGATCGGTTAGGGACCTCGAACACCGGGGAGCTGTTTTTT.

CDR3 sequence: CASSFSGGLDEQYF. The CDR3 region has the DNA TGTGCCAGCAGTTTCTCAGGGGGTCTCGACGAGCAGTACTTC. This rearrangement joins TRBV6-5 to TRBJ2-7; 7 bases match TRBD1. This CDR3 spans 14 amino acids. The V gene end was trimmed by 4 bases and the J gene end by 5 bases; junction bases not matched to a gene: 8. Germline-derived CDR1 and CDR2 are MNHEY and SVGAGI.

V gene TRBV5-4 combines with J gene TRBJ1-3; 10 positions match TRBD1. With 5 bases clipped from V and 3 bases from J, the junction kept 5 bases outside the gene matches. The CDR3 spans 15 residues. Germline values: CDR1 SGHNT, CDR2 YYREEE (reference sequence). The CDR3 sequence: CASSWTGGDGNTIYF. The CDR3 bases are TGTGCCAGCAGTTGGACAGGGGGAGATGGAAACACCATATATTTT. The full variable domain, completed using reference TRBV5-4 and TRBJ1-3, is ETGVTQSPTHLIKTRGQQVTLRCSSQSGHNTVSWYQQALGQGPQFIFQYYREEENGRGNFPPRFSGLQFPNYSSELNVNALELDDSALYLCASSWTGGDGNTIYFGEGSWLTVV.

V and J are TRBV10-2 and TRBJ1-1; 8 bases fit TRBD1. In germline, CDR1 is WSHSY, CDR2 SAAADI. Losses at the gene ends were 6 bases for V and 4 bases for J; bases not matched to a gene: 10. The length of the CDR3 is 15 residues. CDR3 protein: CASRRDRTGITEAFF. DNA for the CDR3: TGCGCCAGCAGGCGGGACAGGACAGGAATCACTGAAGCTTTCTTT.